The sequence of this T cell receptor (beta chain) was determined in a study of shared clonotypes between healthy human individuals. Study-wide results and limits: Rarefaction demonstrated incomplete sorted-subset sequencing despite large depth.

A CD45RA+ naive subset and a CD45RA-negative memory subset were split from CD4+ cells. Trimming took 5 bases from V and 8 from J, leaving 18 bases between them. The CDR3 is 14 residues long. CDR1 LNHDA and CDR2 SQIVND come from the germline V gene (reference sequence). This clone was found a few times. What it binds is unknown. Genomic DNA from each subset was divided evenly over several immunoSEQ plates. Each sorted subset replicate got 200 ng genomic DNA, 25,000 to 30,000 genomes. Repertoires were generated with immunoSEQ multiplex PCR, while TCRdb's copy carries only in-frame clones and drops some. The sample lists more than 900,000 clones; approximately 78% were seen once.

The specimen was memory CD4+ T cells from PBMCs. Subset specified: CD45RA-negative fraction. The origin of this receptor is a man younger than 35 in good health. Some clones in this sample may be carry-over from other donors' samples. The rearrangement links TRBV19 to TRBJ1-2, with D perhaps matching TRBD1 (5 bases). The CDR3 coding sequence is TGTGCCAGTAGTTACCCCCTCGTCTGGGGGGGCTACACCTTC. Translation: CASSYPLVWGGYTF.